The rows below give T cell receptor beta chains drawn from one sample of a study of T cells in localized non-small cell lung cancer. Measured with immunoSEQ multiplex PCR; TCRdb has only the in-frame clones, and not every one. This sample carries approximately 9,000 clones, 90% to 95% of them seen once, and the ten largest clones take more than 6.5%. Specimen: peripheral blood, collected before any cancer treatment. The receptors shown here come from a woman aged 35 to 75 with stage I squamous cell lung carcinoma. The conserved cysteine and the conserved F or W are not part of the CDR3 here. Each record gives: J gene, V gene, CDR3 protein.

>TRBJ1-5|TRBV6-5
ASSSGQHNQPQH
>TRBJ1-1|TRBV7-2
ASSFTVFGNTEAF
>TRBJ2-5|TRBV19
ASSIGGTGGGETQY
>TRBJ2-5|TRBV7-2
ASSMPRGTGTQY
>TRBJ2-5|TRBV7-2
ASSFNGLAGGPVGETQY
>TRBJ1-1|TRBV13
ASSSWTGGATEAF
>TRBJ2-7|TRBV7-2
ASSPSPYRDRHSYEQY
>TRBJ1-2|TRBV29-1
SVEDGRQIYGYT
>TRBJ2-7|TRBV5-1
ASSRDGATSSLYEQY
>TRBJ1-6|TRBV2
ASRRDLRGTPLH
>TRBJ1-1|TRBV4-2
ASSQEGGPEAF
>TRBJ2-3|TRBV4-3
ASSQQATGVDTQY
>TRBJ2-1|TRBV6-6
ASSYSMSGAGNEQF
>TRBJ1-6|TRBV30
AWTGTVDSPLH
>TRBJ2-2|TRBV19
ASKAVNTGELF
>TRBJ1-1|TRBV5-4
ASSPGQGGRAEAF
>TRBJ2-7|TRBV2
ASTTGRGDEQY
>TRBJ1-1|TRBV15
ATSRFGSSLHPNTEAF
>TRBJ2-5|TRBV7-2
ASSSQPLTLQETQY
>TRBJ1-5|TRBV18
ASSRVLGAPNQPQH
>TRBJ1-2|TRBV19
ATHWGYDQGYT
>TRBJ1-1|TRBV11-2
ASSLVGGLAF
>TRBJ2-2|TRBV7-9
ASSLAGRTGELF
>TRBJ2-1|TRBV2
ASLGGTTYNEQF
>TRBJ2-5|TRBV7-2
ASSGNGHRQETQY
>TRBJ1-1|TRBV5-1
ASSLARGTGALNTEAF
>TRBJ1-5|TRBV15
ATRLDGGGWQPQH
>TRBJ1-6|TRBV13
ASSLGPGTQNSPLH
>TRBJ1-5|TRBV6-1
ASSDKGNGQPQH
>TRBJ2-2|TRBV5-1
ASSLGVAPTGELF
>TRBJ2-1|TRBV2
ASSDPGGHNEQF
>TRBJ1-2|TRBV5-6
ASSLGYVGYT
>TRBJ1-1|TRBV6-5
ASSSPGLSTEAF
>TRBJ1-1|TRBV30
AWSVTGQGFGAF
>TRBJ2-3|TRBV5-4
ASSLVGSGEGDTQY
>TRBJ2-1|TRBV5-1
ASSLAVGGGPPEQF
>NA|TRBV5-4
ASSFDTLEQY
>TRBJ2-7|TRBV29-1
SVEDRGRASYEQY
>TRBJ2-1|TRBV30
AWRRGLAGYNEQF
>TRBJ1-1|TRBV2
ASRPDKNTEAF
>TRBJ1-3|TRBV5-1
ASSLAQGARGNTIY
>TRBJ2-1|TRBV5-6
ASSLVVISEQF
>TRBJ1-1|TRBV5-5
ASGRDSYTEAF
>TRBJ1-5|TRBV7-9
ASSPSFSGQPQH
>TRBJ2-3|TRBV7-9
ASSLSEGGDTDTQY
>TRBJ2-3|TRBV14
ASSQVGGFGDTQY
>TRBJ1-1|TRBV5-5
ASSLVPGEWTEAF
>TRBJ1-2|TRBV7-2
ASSLGGGVPNYGYT
>TRBJ2-1|TRBV2
ASNPSSYNEQF
>TRBJ2-7|TRBV6-1
ASSEGLAGGTYEQY
>TRBJ2-1|TRBV5-1
ASSVTGLEQF
>TRBJ2-7|TRBV4-2
ASSLRETYEQY